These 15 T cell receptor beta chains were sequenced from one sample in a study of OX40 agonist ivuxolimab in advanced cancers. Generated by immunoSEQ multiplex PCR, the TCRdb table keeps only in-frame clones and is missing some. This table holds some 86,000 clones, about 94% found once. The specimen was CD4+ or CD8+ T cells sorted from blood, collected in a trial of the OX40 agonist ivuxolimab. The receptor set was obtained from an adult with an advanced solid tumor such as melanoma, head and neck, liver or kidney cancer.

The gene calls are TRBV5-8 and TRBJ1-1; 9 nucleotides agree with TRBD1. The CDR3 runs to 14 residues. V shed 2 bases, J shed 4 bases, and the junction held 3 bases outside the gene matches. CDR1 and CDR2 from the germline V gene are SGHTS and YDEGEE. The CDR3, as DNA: TGTGCCAGCAGCTTAGGGACAGGGCGCACTGAAGCTTTCTTT. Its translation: CASSLGTGRTEAFF.

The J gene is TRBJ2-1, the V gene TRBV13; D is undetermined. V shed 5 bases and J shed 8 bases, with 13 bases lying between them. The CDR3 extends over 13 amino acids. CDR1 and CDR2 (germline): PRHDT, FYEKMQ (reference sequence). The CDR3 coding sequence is TGTGCCAGCAGCCCGGGTTTGTCCCATGAGCAGTTCTTC. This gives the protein CASSPGLSHEQFF.

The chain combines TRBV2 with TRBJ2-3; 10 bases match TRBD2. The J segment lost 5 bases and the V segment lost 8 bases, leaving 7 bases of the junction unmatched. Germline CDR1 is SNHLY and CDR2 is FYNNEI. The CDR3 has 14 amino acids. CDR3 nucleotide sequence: TGTGCCAGCGGTCTAGCGGGAGTCCGAGATACGCAGTATTTT. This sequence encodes CASGLAGVRDTQYF.

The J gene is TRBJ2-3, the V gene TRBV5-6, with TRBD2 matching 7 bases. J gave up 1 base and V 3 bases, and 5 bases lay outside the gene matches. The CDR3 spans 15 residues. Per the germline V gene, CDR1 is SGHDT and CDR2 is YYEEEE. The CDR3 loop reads CASSSTGGGTDTQYF. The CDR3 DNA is TGTGCCAGCAGCTCCACTGGGGGGGGCACAGATACGCAGTATTTT.

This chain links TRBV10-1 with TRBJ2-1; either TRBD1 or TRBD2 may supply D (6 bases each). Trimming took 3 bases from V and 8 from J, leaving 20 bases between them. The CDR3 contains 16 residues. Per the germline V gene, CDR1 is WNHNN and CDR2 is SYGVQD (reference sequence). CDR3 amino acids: CASSDPVSGAVDEQFF. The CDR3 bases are TGCGCCAGCAGTGACCCCGTATCGGGGGCAGTGGATGAGCAGTTCTTC.

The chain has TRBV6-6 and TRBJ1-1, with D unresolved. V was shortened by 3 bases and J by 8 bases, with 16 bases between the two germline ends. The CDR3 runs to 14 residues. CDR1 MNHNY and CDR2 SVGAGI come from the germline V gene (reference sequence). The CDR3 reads CASSYSASETEAFF. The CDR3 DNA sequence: TGTGCCAGCAGTTATAGCGCAAGTGAGACAGAAGCTTTCTTT.

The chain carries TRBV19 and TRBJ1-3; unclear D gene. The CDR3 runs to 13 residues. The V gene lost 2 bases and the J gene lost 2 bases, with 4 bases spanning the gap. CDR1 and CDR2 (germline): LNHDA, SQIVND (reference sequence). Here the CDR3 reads CASSISPGNTIYF. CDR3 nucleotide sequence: TGTGCCAGTAGTATATCTCCTGGAAACACCATATATTTT.

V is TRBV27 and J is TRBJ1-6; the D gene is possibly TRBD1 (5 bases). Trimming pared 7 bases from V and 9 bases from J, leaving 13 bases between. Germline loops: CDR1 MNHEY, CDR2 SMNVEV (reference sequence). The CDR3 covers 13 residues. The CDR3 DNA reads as TGTGCCAGCACCCAAACCGGGGGTTCACCCCTCCACTTT. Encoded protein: CASTQTGGSPLHF.

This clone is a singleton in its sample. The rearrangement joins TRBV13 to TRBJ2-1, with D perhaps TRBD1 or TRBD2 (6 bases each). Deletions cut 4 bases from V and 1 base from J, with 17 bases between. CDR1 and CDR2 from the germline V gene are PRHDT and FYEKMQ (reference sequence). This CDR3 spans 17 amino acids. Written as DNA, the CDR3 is TGTGCCAGCAGCTCCAGGGGAGGACCCGTTTCCTACAATGAGCAGTTCTTC. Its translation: CASSSRGGPVSYNEQFF.

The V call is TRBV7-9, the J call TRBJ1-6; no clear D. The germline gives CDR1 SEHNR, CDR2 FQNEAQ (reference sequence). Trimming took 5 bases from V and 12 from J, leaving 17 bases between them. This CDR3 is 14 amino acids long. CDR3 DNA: TGTGCCAGCAGCCCTCAGGAGGGCCGAAGACCCCTCCACTTT. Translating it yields CASSPQEGRRPLHF.

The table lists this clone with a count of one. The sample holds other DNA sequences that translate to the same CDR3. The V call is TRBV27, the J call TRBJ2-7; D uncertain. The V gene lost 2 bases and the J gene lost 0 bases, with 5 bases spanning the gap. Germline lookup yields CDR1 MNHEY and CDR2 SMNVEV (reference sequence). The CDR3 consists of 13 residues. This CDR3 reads CASSLRVSYEQYF. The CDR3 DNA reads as TGTGCCAGCAGTTTAAGAGTCTCCTACGAGCAGTACTTC.

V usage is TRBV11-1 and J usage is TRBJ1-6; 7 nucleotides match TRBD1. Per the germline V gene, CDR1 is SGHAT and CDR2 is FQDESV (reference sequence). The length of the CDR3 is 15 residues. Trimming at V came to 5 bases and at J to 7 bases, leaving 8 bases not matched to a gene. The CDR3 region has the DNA TGTGCCAGCAGCGCCTCCGGGACAGTCAATTCACCCCTCCACTTT. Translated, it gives CASSASGTVNSPLHF.

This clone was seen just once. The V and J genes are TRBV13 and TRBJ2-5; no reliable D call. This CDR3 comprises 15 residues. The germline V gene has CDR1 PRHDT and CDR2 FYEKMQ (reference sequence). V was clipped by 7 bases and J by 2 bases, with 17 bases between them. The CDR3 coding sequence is TGTGCCAGCAACCAGGCTCGAGAGCTGCAAGAGACCCAGTACTTC. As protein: CASNQARELQETQYF.

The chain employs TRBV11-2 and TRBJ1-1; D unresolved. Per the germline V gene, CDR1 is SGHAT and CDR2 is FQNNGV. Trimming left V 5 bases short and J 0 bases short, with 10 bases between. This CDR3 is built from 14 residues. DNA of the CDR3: TGTGCCAGCAGCCTTGATTCACTGAACACTGAAGCTTTCTTT. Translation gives CASSLDSLNTEAFF.

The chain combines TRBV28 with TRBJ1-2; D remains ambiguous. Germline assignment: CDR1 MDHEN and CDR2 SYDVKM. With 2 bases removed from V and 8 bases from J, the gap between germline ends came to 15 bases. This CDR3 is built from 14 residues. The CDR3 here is CASSLTGSGRGYTF. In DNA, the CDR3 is TGTGCCAGCAGTTTAACCGGGTCGGGGAGAGGCTACACCTTC.